This TCR beta chain was observed in a study of T cell changes during pregnancy in multiple sclerosis. Germline lookup yields CDR1 LNHNV and CDR2 YYDKDF (reference sequence). The CDR3 is 13 residues long. Between the trimmed V and J ends, which lost 1 base and 6 bases, there was a span of 8 bases. Profiled with immunoSEQ multiplex PCR; TCRdb holds only in-frame clones, not every one. The data contain more than 35,000 clones, less than 95% of them singletons. The sequences come from CD4+ T cells from peripheral blood mononuclear cells, collected in the second trimester of pregnancy. The sequence came from a female donor with multiple sclerosis, enrolled in a pregnancy study. This rearrangement joins TRBV15 to TRBJ2-3, with unresolved D. The CDR3 is CATSRGGPDTQYF. The CDR3 nucleotides read TGTGCCACCAGCAGAGGAGGTCCCGATACGCAGTATTTT.